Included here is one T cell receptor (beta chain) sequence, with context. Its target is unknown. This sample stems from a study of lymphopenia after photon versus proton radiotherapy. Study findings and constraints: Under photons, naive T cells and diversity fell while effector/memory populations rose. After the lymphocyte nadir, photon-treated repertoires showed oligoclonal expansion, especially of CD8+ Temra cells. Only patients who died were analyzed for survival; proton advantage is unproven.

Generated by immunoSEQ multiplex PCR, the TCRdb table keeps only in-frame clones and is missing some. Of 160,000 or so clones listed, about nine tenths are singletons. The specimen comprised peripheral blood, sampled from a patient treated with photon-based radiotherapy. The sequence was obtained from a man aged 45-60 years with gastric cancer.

CDR3 nucleotide sequence: TGTGCCAGCAGTTTATCGCCGTCTTACGAGCAGTACTTC. Its translation: CASSLSPSYEQYF. The chain is built from TRBV27 and TRBJ2-7; D is unresolved. CDR1 is MNHEY and CDR2 is SMNVEV in the germline V gene (reference sequence). CDR3 length: 13 amino acids. Between the trimmed V and J ends, which lost 0 bases and 4 bases, there was a span of 7 bases.